These 2 T cell receptor beta chains came from one sample sequenced in a study of T cell changes during pregnancy in multiple sclerosis. The protocol was immunoSEQ multiplex PCR, while the TCRdb copy is restricted to in-frame clones and leaves out a portion. The table lists approximately 70,000 clones, around 94% of them singletons. This specimen was peripheral blood, taken in the third trimester of pregnancy. Source of these receptors: a female donor with multiple sclerosis, enrolled in a pregnancy study.

V and J are TRBV4-1 and TRBJ2-7; 7 nucleotides agree with TRBD1. The CDR3 loop spans 16 amino acids. V was clipped by 8 bases and J by 2 bases; unmatched bases: 15. Germline V gene lookup returns CDR1 MGHRA and CDR2 YSYEKL. The chain's CDR3 is CASSTGIGGRPYEQYF. The CDR3, as DNA: TGCGCCAGCTCAACAGGGATAGGGGGCAGGCCCTACGAGCAGTACTTC.

The chain carries TRBV27 and TRBJ2-6; D gene uncertain. CDR3 size: 14 residues. Trimming removed 5 bases from V and 0 bases from J, with 5 bases in between. Germline V gives CDR1 MNHEY, CDR2 SMNVEV (reference sequence). The CDR3 DNA sequence: TGTGCCAGCAGTCCCAGCTCTGGGGCCAACGTCCTGACTTTC. This gives the protein CASSPSSGANVLTF.